The clone carrying this TCR beta chain showed up just a few times. What it binds is not known. This specimen belongs to a study of tumor-infiltrating lymphocytes in localized non-small cell lung cancer. General study points: Higher tumor T cell infiltration than in uninvolved lung was supported by TCRbeta sequencing.

Germline lookup yields CDR1 SNHLY and CDR2 FYNNEI. J gave up 5 bases and V 4 bases, and 9 bases lay outside the gene matches. The CDR3 loop spans 15 amino acids. The protocol was immunoSEQ multiplex PCR, while the TCRdb copy is restricted to in-frame clones and leaves out a portion. The sample shows 15,000 to 20,000 clones, roughly three quarters of them seen only once. The sequencing input was lung tumor tissue. This receptor was taken from a human donor with non-small cell lung cancer. This chain connects TRBV2 to TRBJ2-5; TRBD1 matches at 8 bases. The CDR3 bases are TGTGCCAGCAGTGCAGCAGGGGGCACGGGGGAGACCCAGTACTTC. As protein: CASSAAGGTGETQYF.